These 26 T cell receptor beta chains were all obtained from the same sample, sequenced in a study of blood T cell repertoires in COVID-19. The table came from immunoSEQ multiplex PCR; TCRdb's copy has only in-frame clones and leaves some out. The sample includes around 130,000 clones, less than 90% of them seen just once. Input material: peripheral blood. The receptors originated from a human donor with COVID-19, enrolled during active disease. The donor label of this sample is uncertain.

This sequence joins TRBV19 and TRBJ2-7, with no clear D. CDR1 and CDR2 from the germline V gene are LNHDA and SQIVND (reference sequence). CDR3 length: 12 residues. V was pared by 5 bases and J by 1 base, with 6 bases between. The CDR3 DNA follows: TGTGCCAGTAGTGCAGGATCCTACGAGCAGTACTTC. Its translation is CASSAGSYEQYF. The whole variable domain, remainder taken from reference TRBV19 and TRBJ2-7, is DGGITQSPKYLFRKEGQNVTLSCEQNLNHDAMYWYRQDPGQGLRLIYYSQIVNDFQKGDIAEGYSVSREKKESFPLTVTSAQKNPTAFYLCASSAGSYEQYFGPGTRLTVT.

The CDR3 here is CASSGRGAGEGEQFF. As DNA, the CDR3 is TGTGCCAGCAGCGGGAGAGGCGCGGGAGAGGGTGAGCAGTTCTTC. This sequence joins TRBV7-2 and TRBJ2-1, with TRBD2 matching 7 bases. Germline V gives CDR1 SGHTA, CDR2 FQGNSA. The trim removed 5 bases at V and 9 bases at J, leaving 13 bases unmatched. This CDR3 is 15 amino acids long.

The V and J genes are TRBV6-5 and TRBJ1-6; D gene ambiguous. This CDR3 region has 13 residues. Per germline, CDR1 MNHEY and CDR2 SVGAGI. Deletions cut 6 bases from V and 1 base from J, with 4 bases between. CDR3: CASRRSYNSPLHF. CDR3 in DNA: TGTGCCAGCAGGAGGTCCTATAATTCACCCCTCCACTTT.

V gene TRBV6-6 combines with J gene TRBJ1-2; D not resolved. The germline V gene has CDR1 MNHNY and CDR2 SVGAGI (reference sequence). V lost 2 bases and J 3 bases, leaving 10 bases between the germline ends. The CDR3 has 14 residues. The CDR3 bases are TGTGCCAGCAGTTACGCCAAGGAGTACTATGGCTACACCTTC. Its protein is CASSYAKEYYGYTF.

V is TRBV5-4 and J is TRBJ2-5, with TRBD2 identical over 7 bases. This CDR3 spans 14 amino acids. Germline-derived CDR1 and CDR2 are SGHNT and YYREEE (reference sequence). The trim removed 4 bases at V and 5 bases at J, leaving 8 bases unmatched. DNA of the CDR3: TGTGCCAGCAGCACGGGGGGATTACGGGAGACCCAGTACTTC. This codes for CASSTGGLRETQYF. The full variable domain, its missing parts supplied by reference TRBV5-4 and TRBJ2-5, is ETGVTQSPTHLIKTRGQQVTLRCSSQSGHNTVSWYQQALGQGPQFIFQYYREEENGRGNFPPRFSGLQFPNYSSELNVNALELDDSALYLCASSTGGLRETQYFGPGTRLLVL.

The chain uses TRBV28 and TRBJ1-5, with D maybe TRBD1 (5 bases). The germline gives CDR1 MDHEN, CDR2 SYDVKM. The CDR3 is 14 amino acids. Trimming cost V 7 bases and J 4 bases, with 14 bases left between them. CDR3 amino acids: CASNHGGGNQPQHF. The CDR3 nucleotides are TGTGCCAGCAACCATGGGGGGGGAAATCAGCCCCAGCATTTT.

The V call is TRBV2, the J call TRBJ1-3, with D unclear. This CDR3 region has 14 residues. CDR1 and CDR2 from the germline V gene are SNHLY and FYNNEI. V dropped 6 bases and J dropped 0 bases, with 9 bases sitting between them. The CDR3 region is CASRWAISGNTIYF. CDR3 in DNA: TGTGCCAGCAGGTGGGCCATCTCTGGAAACACCATATATTTT.

V is TRBV10-1 and J is TRBJ1-1; no reliable D call. The CDR3 runs to 13 residues. The V end lost 5 bases, the J end lost 0 bases, and 7 bases lay between the germline ends. CDR1 is WNHNN, CDR2 SYGVQD, per germline (reference sequence). DNA for the CDR3: TGCGCCAGCAGTCCCCTCTTGAACACTGAAGCTTTCTTT. Protein sequence: CASSPLLNTEAFF.

The chain combines TRBV10-3 with TRBJ1-1; TRBD1 matches at 8 bases. The V segment lost 5 bases and the J segment 6 bases; nucleotides outside the gene matches: 8. Germline V gene data show CDR1 as ENHRY and CDR2 as SYGVKD. The CDR3 has 14 amino acids. As DNA, the CDR3 is TGTGCCATCAGTTCGGACAGGGCGAGGGCTGAAGCTTTCTTT. Its translation: CAISSDRARAEAFF.

V usage is TRBV27 and J usage is TRBJ1-6; 8 bases agree with TRBD1. CDR1 and CDR2 (germline): MNHEY, SMNVEV (reference sequence). Trimming removed 5 bases from V and 8 bases from J; junction bases left unmatched: 5. The CDR3 is 14 residues long. This CDR3 reads CASSTGQGYSPLHF. The CDR3 nucleotides read TGTGCCAGCAGTACCGGACAGGGTTATTCACCCCTCCACTTT.

The chain couples TRBV5-1 to TRBJ2-5; 7 bases are shared with TRBD1. Germline CDR1 reads SGHRS; CDR2 reads YFSETQ. With 4 bases clipped from V and 4 bases from J, the junction kept 4 bases outside the gene matches. The CDR3 is made up of 13 amino acids. The CDR3 DNA is TGCGCCAGCAGCGCGTACAGGGGAGAGACCCAGTACTTC. Protein product: CASSAYRGETQYF.

The chain carries TRBV4-2 and TRBJ2-3, with 10 bases that match TRBD1. The trim removed 4 bases at V and 5 bases at J, leaving 12 bases unmatched. CDR1 LGHNA and CDR2 YNFKEQ come from the germline V gene. CDR3 length: 17 amino acids. This CDR3 reads CASSRPTQGQGRDTQYF. The CDR3 DNA reads as TGTGCCAGCAGCCGCCCAACGCAGGGACAGGGGCGAGATACGCAGTATTTT.

V gene TRBV30 combines with J gene TRBJ2-1; 9 bases line up with TRBD1. This CDR3 is 15 amino acids long. CDR1 GTSNPN and CDR2 SVGIG come from the germline V gene (reference sequence). J gave up 7 bases and V 1 base, and 8 bases lay outside the gene matches. The CDR3 bases are TGTGCCTGGAGTGATGCTGGACAGGGGTCAAATGAGCAGTTCTTC. Residues: CAWSDAGQGSNEQFF.

J is TRBJ1-1 and V is TRBV6-5; maybe TRBD1 (5 bases). The CDR3 loop spans 13 amino acids. Trimming left V 8 bases short and J 5 bases short, with 15 bases between. Germline CDR1 is MNHEY and CDR2 is SVGAGI. As DNA, the CDR3 is TGTGCCAGCGCGGGGGGTCTGGGGACTGAAGCTTTCTTT. Protein product: CASAGGLGTEAFF.

V usage is TRBV6-2 or TRBV6-3 and J usage is TRBJ2-1; TRBD1 matches at 7 bases. CDR1 MNHEY and CDR2 SVGEGT come from the germline V gene. J was trimmed by 7 bases and V by 5 bases; bases with no gene match: 11. The CDR3 loop spans 15 amino acids. CDR3 in amino acids: CASSTSRRGHNEQFF. DNA for the CDR3: TGTGCCAGCAGTACCTCCCGTAGGGGGCATAATGAGCAGTTCTTC.

The chain uses TRBV24-1 and TRBJ2-3; possible D gene TRBD2, 5 bases. V was pared by 4 bases and J by 2 bases, with 12 bases between. Germline assignment: CDR1 KGHDR and CDR2 SFDVKD. The CDR3 runs 15 residues. This chain's CDR3 is CATSDRGGATDTQYF. CDR3 coding DNA: TGTGCCACCAGTGACCGGGGTGGTGCCACAGATACGCAGTATTTT.

This chain connects TRBV10-1 to TRBJ1-6; the D is unclear. Germline values: CDR1 WNHNN, CDR2 SYGVQD (reference sequence). CDR3 size: 15 residues. The CDR3 is CAIRTGSSYNSPLHF. DNA of the CDR3: TGCGCGATCCGGACGGGAAGCTCCTATAATTCACCCCTCCACTTT.

This chain connects TRBV19 to TRBJ1-3, with D possibly matching TRBD1 (5 bases). The ends were cut back, 5 bases at V and 1 base at J, with 12 bases in the middle. Germline V CDR1 and CDR2: LNHDA, SQIVND (reference sequence). The CDR3 length is 15 residues. CDR3 nucleotide sequence: TGTGCCAGTAGTCTCCAGGGCTTGTCTGGAAACACCATATATTTT. Its translation is CASSLQGLSGNTIYF.

V gene TRBV23-1 combines with J gene TRBJ1-2, with D unresolved. TRBV23-1 is an ORF; its function is uncertain. The CDR3 spans 15 residues. The V gene lost 3 bases and the J gene lost 2 bases, with 13 bases spanning the gap. CDR3 protein: CASSQVGEGNYGYTF. CDR3 in DNA: TGCGCCAGCAGTCAGGTGGGTGAGGGCAACTATGGCTACACCTTC.

In nucleotides, the CDR3 is TGCGCCAGCAGCCCCTCGGGGGCGGGAGGGAACACTGAAGCTTTCTTT. Translating gives CASSPSGAGGNTEAFF. The chain employs TRBV5-1 and TRBJ1-1; perhaps TRBD1 as D (6 bases). Germline assignment: CDR1 SGHRS and CDR2 YFSETQ. Trimming cost V 4 bases and J 1 base, with 17 bases left between them. There are 16 residues in the CDR3.

The V gene is TRBV11-3, the J gene TRBJ1-6; unclear D gene. Germline CDR1 is SGHNT and CDR2 is YENEEA. This CDR3 has 14 residues. Trimming left V 0 bases short and J 10 bases short, with 10 bases between. The CDR3 region has the DNA TGTGCCAGCAGCTTAGAAGGAGGGCCATCACCCCTCCACTTT. It specifies CASSLEGGPSPLHF.

This clone occurred once. The gene calls are TRBV7-9 and TRBJ1-2; the match to TRBD1 covers 11 bases. This CDR3 is built from 15 residues. Germline CDR1 reads SEHNR; CDR2 reads FQNEAQ (reference sequence). V was pared by 3 bases and J by 8 bases, with 8 bases of the junction left unmatched. The CDR3: CASSFRTGGPYGYTF. The CDR3 DNA follows: TGTGCCAGCAGCTTCAGGACAGGGGGCCCATACGGCTACACCTTC. Based on the CDR3 plus reference TRBV7-9 and TRBJ1-2, the full variable domain is DTGVSQNPRHKITKRGQNVTFRCDPISEHNRLYWYRQTLGQGPEFLTYFQNEAQLEKSRLLSDRFSAERPKGSFSTLEIQRTEQGDSAMYLCASSFRTGGPYGYTFGSGTRLTVV.

V and J are TRBV4-1 and TRBJ1-2; D is unclear. This CDR3 contains 17 residues. The germline V and J ends were trimmed by 4 bases and 3 bases, with 21 bases remaining between them. Germline V gives CDR1 MGHRA, CDR2 YSYEKL. CDR3 in amino acids: CASSRTSSRERDYGYTF. The DNA of the CDR3 is TGCGCCAGCAGCCGCACTAGTTCACGGGAGAGAGACTATGGCTACACCTTC.

The CDR3 is CASSLEVGGRGEQYF. CDR3 sequence (DNA): TGTGCCAGCAGCTTAGAGGTAGGGGGAAGAGGGGAGCAGTACTTC. V is TRBV11-2 and J is TRBJ2-7; possibly TRBD1 for D (6 bases). The ends were cut back, 0 bases at V and 7 bases at J, with 16 bases in the middle. The germline V gene encodes CDR1 SGHAT and CDR2 FQNNGV. The CDR3 length is 15 residues.

The DNA for the CDR3 is TGTGCCAGCAGCCAAGATCGGGGTGGGACAGCCGTCTACAATGAGCAGTTCTTC. This codes for CASSQDRGGTAVYNEQFF. The V and J genes are TRBV3-1 (or the pseudogene TRBV3-2) and TRBJ2-1; the match to TRBD1 covers 7 bases. Germline V gives CDR1 LGHDT, CDR2 YNNKEL (reference sequence). Losses at the gene ends were 0 bases for V and 3 bases for J; bases not matched to a gene: 11. The CDR3 runs 18 residues.

The CDR3 nucleotides read TGTGCCAGCAGCTTGGGGGCGCAAGACAATGAGCAGTTCTTC. It encodes CASSLGAQDNEQFF. The rearrangement uses TRBV5-4 and TRBJ2-1, with D uncertain. Germline CDR1 and CDR2: SGHNT and YYREEE (reference sequence). The CDR3 has 14 residues. Trimming pared 0 bases from V and 5 bases from J, leaving 9 bases between. Supplemented by reference TRBV5-4 and TRBJ2-1, the full variable domain reads ETGVTQSPTHLIKTRGQQVTLRCSSQSGHNTVSWYQQALGQGPQFIFQYYREEENGRGNFPPRFSGLQFPNYSSELNVNALELDDSALYLCASSLGAQDNEQFFGPGTRLTVL.